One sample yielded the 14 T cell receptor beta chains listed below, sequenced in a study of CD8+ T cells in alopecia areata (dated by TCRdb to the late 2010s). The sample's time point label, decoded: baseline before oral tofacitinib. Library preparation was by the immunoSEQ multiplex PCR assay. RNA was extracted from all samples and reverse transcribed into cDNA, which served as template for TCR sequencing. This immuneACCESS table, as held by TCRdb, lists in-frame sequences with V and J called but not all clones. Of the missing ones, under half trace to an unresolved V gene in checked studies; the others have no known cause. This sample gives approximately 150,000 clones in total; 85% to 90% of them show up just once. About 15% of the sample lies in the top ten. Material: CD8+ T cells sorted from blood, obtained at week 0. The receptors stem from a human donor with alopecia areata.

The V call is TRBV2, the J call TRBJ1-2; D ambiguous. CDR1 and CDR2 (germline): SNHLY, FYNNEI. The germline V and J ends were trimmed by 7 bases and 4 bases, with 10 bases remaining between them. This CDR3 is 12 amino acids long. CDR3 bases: TGTGCCAGCAAGACTTTCACCTATGGCTACACCTTC. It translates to CASKTFTYGYTF.

The CDR3 coding sequence is TGTGCCAGCAGTAGCCGACGGGGGGTTGGCTACGAGCAGTACTTC. This sequence encodes CASSSRRGVGYEQYF. The chain uses TRBV6-5 and TRBJ2-7, with 7 bases aligning to TRBD2. With 5 bases clipped from V and 3 bases from J, the junction kept 10 bases outside the gene matches. Germline V gives CDR1 MNHEY, CDR2 SVGAGI. This CDR3 is 15 amino acids long.

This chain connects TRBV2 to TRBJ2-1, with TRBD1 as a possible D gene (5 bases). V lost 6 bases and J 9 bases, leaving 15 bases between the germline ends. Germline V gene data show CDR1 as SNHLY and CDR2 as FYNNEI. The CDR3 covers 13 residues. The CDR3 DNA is TGTGCCAGCAGAGATTCCAGGGTCGGTGAGCAGTTCTTC. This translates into CASRDSRVGEQFF.

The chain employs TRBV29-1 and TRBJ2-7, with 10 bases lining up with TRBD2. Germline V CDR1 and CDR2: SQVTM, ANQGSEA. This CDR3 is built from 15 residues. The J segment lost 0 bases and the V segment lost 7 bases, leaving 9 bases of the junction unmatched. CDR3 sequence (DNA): TGCAGCGCTCTGGGGGAGCGGGGGGGCTCCTACGAGCAGTACTTC. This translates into CSALGERGGSYEQYF.

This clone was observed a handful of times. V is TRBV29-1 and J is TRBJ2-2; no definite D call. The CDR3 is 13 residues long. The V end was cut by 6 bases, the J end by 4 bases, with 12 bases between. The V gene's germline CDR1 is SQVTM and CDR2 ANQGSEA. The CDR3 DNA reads TGCAGCGTCGTTGACCAGCCCACCGGGGAGCTGTTTTTT. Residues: CSVVDQPTGELFF.

CDR3 loop: CASSQDHSLVPYNEQFF. The CDR3 region has the DNA TGCGCCAGCAGCCAAGATCACAGCTTAGTTCCCTACAATGAGCAGTTCTTC. The genes are TRBV4-1 and TRBJ2-1, with D unclear. This CDR3 is 17 amino acids long. In germline, CDR1 is MGHRA, CDR2 YSYEKL. V lost 0 bases and J 2 bases, leaving 14 bases between the germline ends.

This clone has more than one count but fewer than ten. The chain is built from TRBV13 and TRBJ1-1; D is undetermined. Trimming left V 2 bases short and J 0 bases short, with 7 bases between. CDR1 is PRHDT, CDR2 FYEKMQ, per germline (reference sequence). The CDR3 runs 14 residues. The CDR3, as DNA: TGTGCCAGCAGCTTAACAATTATGAACACTGAAGCTTTCTTT. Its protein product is CASSLTIMNTEAFF.

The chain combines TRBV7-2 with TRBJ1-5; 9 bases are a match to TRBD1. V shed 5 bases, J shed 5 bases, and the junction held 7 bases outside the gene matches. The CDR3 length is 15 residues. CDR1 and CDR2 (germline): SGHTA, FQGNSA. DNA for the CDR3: TGTGCCAGCAGCCCAACGGGGGACAGGGATCAGCCCCAGCATTTT. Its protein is CASSPTGDRDQPQHF. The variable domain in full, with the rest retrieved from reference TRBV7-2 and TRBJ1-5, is GAGVSQSPSNKVTEKGKDVELRCDPISGHTALYWYRQSLGQGLEFLIYFQGNSAPDKSGLPSDRFSAERTGGSVSTLTIQRTQQEDSAVYLCASSPTGDRDQPQHFGDGTRLSIL.

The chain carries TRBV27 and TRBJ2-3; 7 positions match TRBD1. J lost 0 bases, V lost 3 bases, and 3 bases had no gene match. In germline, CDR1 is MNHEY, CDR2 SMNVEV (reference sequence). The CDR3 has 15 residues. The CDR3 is CASSFSGGSTDTQYF. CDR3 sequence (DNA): TGTGCCAGCAGTTTTTCAGGGGGTAGCACAGATACGCAGTATTTT.

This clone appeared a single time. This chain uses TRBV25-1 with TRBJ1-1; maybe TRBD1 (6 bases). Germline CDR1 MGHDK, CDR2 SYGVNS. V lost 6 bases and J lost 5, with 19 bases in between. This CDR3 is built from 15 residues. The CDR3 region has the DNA TGTGCCAGCAGCTTCGATACAGGGTCGGGGACTGAAGCTTTCTTT. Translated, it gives CASSFDTGSGTEAFF.

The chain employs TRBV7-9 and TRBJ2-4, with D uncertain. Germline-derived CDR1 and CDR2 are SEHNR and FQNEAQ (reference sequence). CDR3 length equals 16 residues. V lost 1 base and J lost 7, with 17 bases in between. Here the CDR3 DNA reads TGTGCCAGCAGCTTAGGACAACGACGCTCGCCGAACATTCAGTACTTC. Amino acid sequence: CASSLGQRRSPNIQYF. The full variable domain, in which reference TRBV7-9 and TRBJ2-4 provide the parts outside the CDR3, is DTGVSQNPRHKITKRGQNVTFRCDPISEHNRLYWYRQTLGQGPEFLTYFQNEAQLEKSRLLSDRFSAERPKGSFSTLEIQRTEQGDSAMYLCASSLGQRRSPNIQYFGAGTRLSVL.

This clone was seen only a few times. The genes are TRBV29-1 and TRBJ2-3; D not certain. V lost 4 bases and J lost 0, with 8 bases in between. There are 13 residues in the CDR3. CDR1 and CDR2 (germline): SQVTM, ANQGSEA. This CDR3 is CSVVAVSTDTQYF. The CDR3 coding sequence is TGCAGCGTTGTGGCCGTTAGCACAGATACGCAGTATTTT.

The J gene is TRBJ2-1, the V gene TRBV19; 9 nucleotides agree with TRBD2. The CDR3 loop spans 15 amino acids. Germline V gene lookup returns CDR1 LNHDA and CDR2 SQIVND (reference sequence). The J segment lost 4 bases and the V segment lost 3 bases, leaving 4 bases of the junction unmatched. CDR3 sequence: CASSMASGVYNEQFF. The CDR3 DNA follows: TGTGCCAGTAGTATGGCTAGCGGGGTATACAATGAGCAGTTCTTC. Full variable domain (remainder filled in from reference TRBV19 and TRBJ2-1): DGGITQSPKYLFRKEGQNVTLSCEQNLNHDAMYWYRQDPGQGLRLIYYSQIVNDFQKGDIAEGYSVSREKKESFPLTVTSAQKNPTAFYLCASSMASGVYNEQFFGPGTRLTVL.

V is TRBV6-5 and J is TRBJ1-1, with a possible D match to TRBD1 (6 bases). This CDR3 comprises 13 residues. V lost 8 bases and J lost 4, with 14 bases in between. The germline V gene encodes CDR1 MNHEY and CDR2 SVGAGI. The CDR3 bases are TGTGCCAGCCGGCCAGGGGCGCCCACTGAAGCTTTCTTT. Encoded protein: CASRPGAPTEAFF.